This T cell receptor (beta chain) was documented in a study of blood T cell repertoires in COVID-19. About the research overall: COVID-19 samples collected from the United States, Italy and Spain covered acute and convalescent phases.

Per the authors' pipeline: For nucleated cells, counts were estimated from reference gene primer amplification. TCRdb keeps only in-frame clones here, not all; method: immunoSEQ multiplex PCR. That table furnishes V, J and clone size, whereas the DNA furnished D and trimming. Here the sample spans some 69,000 clones, 90% being singletons. This clone was recorded only once. The sequence derives from a man aged 45-65 years with COVID-19, enrolled during active disease. The sequenced sample was peripheral blood.

The CDR3 protein is CASKTGLRYTF. Here the CDR3 DNA reads TGTGCCAGCAAAACAGGGTTGCGCTACACCTTC. The gene calls are TRBV27 and TRBJ1-2; TRBD1 is a possible D gene (6 bases). Trimming pared 7 bases from V and 9 bases from J, leaving 12 bases between. Germline assignment: CDR1 MNHEY and CDR2 SMNVEV (reference sequence). The length of the CDR3 is 11 residues.